This TCR beta chain was sequenced for a study of cytomegalovirus exposure and HLA in healthy donors. Both 60 Vbeta primers and 13 Jbeta primers went into the PCR. TCRdb keeps only in-frame clones here, not all; method: immunoSEQ multiplex PCR. This table has 200,000 or so clones, roughly nine tenths appearing once. CDR3 length: 15 residues. Trimming removed 0 bases at V and 6 bases at J, with 13 bases between. Germline CDR1 is SGDLS and CDR2 is YYNGEE. The sequence was collected from a girl less than two years old in good health and CMV-seronegative. The gene calls are TRBV9 and TRBJ1-5; D call uncertain. What was sequenced was PBMCs. The CDR3 bases are TGTGCCAGCAGCGTAGGTGAGGGTGGTATTCAGCCCCAGCATTTT. It codes for CASSVGEGGIQPQHF.